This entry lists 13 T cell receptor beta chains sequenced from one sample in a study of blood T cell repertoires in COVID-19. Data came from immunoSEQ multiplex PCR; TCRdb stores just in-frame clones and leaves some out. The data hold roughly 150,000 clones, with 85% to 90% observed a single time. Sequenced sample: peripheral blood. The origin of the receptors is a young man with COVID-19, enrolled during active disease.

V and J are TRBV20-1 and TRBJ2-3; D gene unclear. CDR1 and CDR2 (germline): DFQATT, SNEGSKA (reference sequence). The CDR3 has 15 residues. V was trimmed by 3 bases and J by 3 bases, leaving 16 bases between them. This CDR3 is CSASRSTVLTDTQYF. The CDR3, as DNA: TGCAGTGCTAGTCGGTCCACCGTCCTGACAGATACGCAGTATTTT.

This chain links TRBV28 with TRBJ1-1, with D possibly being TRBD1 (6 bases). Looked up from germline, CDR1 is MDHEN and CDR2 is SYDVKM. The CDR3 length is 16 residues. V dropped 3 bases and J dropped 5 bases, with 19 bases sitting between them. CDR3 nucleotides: TGTGCCAGCAGTTTGGCGGCCAACAGGGTGGGTACTGAAGCTTTCTTT. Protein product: CASSLAANRVGTEAFF.

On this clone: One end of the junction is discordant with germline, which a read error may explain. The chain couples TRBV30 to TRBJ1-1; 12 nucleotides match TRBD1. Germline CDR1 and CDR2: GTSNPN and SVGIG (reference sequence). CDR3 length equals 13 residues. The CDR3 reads CARRGQGAPEAFF. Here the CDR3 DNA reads TGTGCCCGGAGGGGACAGGGGGCTCCTGAAGCTTTCTTT.

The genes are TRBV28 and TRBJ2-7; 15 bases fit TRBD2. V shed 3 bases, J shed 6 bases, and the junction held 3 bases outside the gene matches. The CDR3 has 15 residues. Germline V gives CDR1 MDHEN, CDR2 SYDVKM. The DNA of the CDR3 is TGTGCCAGCAGTTTGGGACTAGCGGGGGGACTCGAGCAGTACTTC. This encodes CASSLGLAGGLEQYF.

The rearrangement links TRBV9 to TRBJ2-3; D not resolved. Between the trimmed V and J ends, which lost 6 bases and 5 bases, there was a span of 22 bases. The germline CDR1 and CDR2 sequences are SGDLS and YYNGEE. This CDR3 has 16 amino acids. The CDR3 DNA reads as TGTGCCAGCACCAAGTTTCAAGGAATCCCGGGAGATACGCAGTATTTT. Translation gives CASTKFQGIPGDTQYF.

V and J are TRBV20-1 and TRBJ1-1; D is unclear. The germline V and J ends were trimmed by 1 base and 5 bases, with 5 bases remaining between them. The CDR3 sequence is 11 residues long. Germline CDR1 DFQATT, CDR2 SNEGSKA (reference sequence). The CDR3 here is CSARGYTEAFF. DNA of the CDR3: TGCAGTGCTAGAGGTTATACTGAAGCTTTCTTT.

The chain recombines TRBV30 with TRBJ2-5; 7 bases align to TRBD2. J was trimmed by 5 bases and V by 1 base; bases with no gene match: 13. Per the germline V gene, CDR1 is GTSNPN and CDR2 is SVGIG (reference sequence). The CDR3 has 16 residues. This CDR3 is CAWSGAVGRPGETQYF. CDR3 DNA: TGTGCCTGGAGTGGAGCGGTCGGGAGGCCTGGTGAGACCCAGTACTTC.

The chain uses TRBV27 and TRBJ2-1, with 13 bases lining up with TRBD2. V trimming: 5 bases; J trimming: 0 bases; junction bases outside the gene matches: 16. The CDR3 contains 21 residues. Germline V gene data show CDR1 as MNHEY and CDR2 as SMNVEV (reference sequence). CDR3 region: CASSKPWTSGSPVSSYNEQFF. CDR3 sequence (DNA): TGTGCCAGCAGTAAACCTTGGACTAGCGGGAGCCCTGTGAGCTCCTACAATGAGCAGTTCTTC.

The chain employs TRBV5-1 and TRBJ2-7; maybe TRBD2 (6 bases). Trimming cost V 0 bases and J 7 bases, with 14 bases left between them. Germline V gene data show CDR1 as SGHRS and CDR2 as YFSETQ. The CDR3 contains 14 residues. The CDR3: CASSLAGEGREQYF. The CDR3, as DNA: TGCGCCAGCAGCTTGGCAGGTGAGGGGAGGGAGCAGTACTTC.

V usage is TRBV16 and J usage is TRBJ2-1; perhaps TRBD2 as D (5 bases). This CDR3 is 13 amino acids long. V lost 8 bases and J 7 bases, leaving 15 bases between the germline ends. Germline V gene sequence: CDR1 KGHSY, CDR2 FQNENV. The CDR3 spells CASRPPGLNEQFF. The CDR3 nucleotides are TGTGCCAGCCGACCTCCGGGATTGAATGAGCAGTTCTTC.

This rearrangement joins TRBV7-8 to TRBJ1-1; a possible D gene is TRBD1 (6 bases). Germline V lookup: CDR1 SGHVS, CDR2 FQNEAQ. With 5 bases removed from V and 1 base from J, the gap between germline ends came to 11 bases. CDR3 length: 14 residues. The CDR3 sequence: CASSQGLANTEAFF. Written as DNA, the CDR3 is TGTGCCAGCAGCCAGGGGCTGGCGAACACTGAAGCTTTCTTT.

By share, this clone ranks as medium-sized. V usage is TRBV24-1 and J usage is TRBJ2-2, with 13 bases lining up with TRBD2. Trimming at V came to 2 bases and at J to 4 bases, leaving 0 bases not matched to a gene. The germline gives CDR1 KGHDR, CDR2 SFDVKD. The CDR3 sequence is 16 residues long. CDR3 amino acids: CATSDWTSGSTGELFF. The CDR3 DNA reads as TGTGCCACCAGTGATTGGACTAGCGGGAGCACCGGGGAGCTGTTTTTT.

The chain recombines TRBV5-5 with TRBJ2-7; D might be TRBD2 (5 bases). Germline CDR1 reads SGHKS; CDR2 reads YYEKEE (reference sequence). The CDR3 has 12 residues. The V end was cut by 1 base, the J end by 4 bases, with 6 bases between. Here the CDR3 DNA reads TGTGCCAGCAGCTTGTCGGGGTACGAGCAGTACTTC. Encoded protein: CASSLSGYEQYF.